Listed below are T cell receptor beta chains from one sample, sequenced in a study of breast tumors, draining lymph nodes, adjacent tissues. TCRdb used MiXCR to reprocess the multiplex PCR reads, holding one entry per CDR3 protein. The data show about 230,000 distinct CDR3 sequences, about 30% seen once. What was sequenced was axillary lymph node tissue. These receptor sequences come from a female donor with breast cancer. Some clones in this sample may be carry-over from other donors' samples. Each CDR3 is given with its conserved first and last residue. Fields, in order: clone size, J gene, V gene, D gene, CDR3 DNA, CDR3 protein. D genes are given only for firm matches. Some rows mark clone size as missing; the rest say once, few, many or name a class of expanded clone.

>many|TRBJ2-5|TRBV12-5|NA
TGTGCTAGTTCGAACGCGGGGAGGGAGACCCAGTACTTC
CASSNAGRETQYF
>NA|TRBJ1-1|TRBV16|NA
TGTGCCAGCAGCCAGAGGTTGATCAGGGGCACTGAAGCTTTCTTT
CASSQRLIRGTEAFF
>NA|TRBJ2-3|TRBV11-3|NA
TGTGCCAGCAGCGCCGGGACAGATACGCAGTATTTT
CASSAGTDTQYF
>many|TRBJ2-7|TRBV28|NA
TGTGCCAGCAGTTTGACAGGAAAATCCTACGAGCAGTACTTC
CASSLTGKSYEQYF
>many|TRBJ1-4|TRBV5-1|TRBD1
TGCGCCAGCAGCTTGGACAGGGGGCGTGAAAAACTGTTTTTT
CASSLDRGREKLFF
>NA|TRBJ1-4|TRBV5-1|TRBD1
TGCGCCAGCAGCCAATTAGGGGACAGTGAAAAACTGTTTTTT
CASSQLGDSEKLFF
>NA|TRBJ1-1|TRBV5-1|NA
TGCGCCAGCAGCACCCGACAGGTGGGGACTGAAGCTTTCTTT
CASSTRQVGTEAFF
>many|TRBJ2-3|TRBV9|TRBD2
TGTGCCAGCAGCAGAAAGCTAGCGGGACTCACAGATACGCAGTATTTT
CASSRKLAGLTDTQYF
>many|TRBJ2-4|TRBV7-9|NA
TGTGCCAGCAGCTTAGAAGGGGGAGCCAAAAACATTCAGTACTTC
CASSLEGGAKNIQYF
>NA|TRBJ2-5|TRBV7-9|NA
TGTGCCAGCAGCTTAAACCCCGGGGAAGAGACCCAGTACTTC
CASSLNPGEETQYF